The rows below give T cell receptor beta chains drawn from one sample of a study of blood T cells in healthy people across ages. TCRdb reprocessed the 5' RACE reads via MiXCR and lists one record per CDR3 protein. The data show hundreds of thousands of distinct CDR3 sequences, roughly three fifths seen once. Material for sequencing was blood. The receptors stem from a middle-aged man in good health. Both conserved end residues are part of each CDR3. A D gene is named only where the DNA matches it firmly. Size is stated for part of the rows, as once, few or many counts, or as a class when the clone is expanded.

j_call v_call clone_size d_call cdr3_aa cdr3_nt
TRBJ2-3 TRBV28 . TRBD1 CASRGQDGADTQYF TGTGCCAGCAGGGGACAGGACGGCGCAGATACGCAGTATTTT
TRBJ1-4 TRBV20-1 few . CSAKESDRYNEKLFF TGCAGTGCTAAGGAGAGCGACAGATATAATGAAAAACTGTTTTTT
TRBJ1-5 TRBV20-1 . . CSASAGRNQPQHF TGCAGTGCTAGTGCGGGTCGCAATCAGCCCCAGCATTTT
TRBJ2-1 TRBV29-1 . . CSVVPSPKYNEQFF TGCAGCGTTGTGCCTAGCCCGAAGTACAATGAGCAGTTCTTC
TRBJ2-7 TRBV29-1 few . CSVEVGVEQYF TGCAGCGTTGAAGTAGGCGTCGAGCAGTACTTC
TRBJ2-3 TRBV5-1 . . CASSFTESTDTQYF TGCGCCAGCAGCTTCACAGAAAGCACAGATACGCAGTATTTT
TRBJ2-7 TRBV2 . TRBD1 CASSMKPTGAYEQYF TGTGCCAGCAGTATGAAGCCCACAGGGGCCTACGAGCAGTACTTC
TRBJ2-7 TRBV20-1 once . CSAAVSGAYNEQYF TGCAGTGCTGCGGTGTCGGGGGCTTACAATGAGCAGTACTTC
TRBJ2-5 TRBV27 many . CASSMGRLEQYF TGTGCCAGCAGTATGGGGAGGCTTGAGCAGTACTTC
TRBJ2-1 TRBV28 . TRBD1 CASLGQSYNEQFF TGTGCCAGCTTGGGACAGTCCTACAATGAGCAGTTCTTC
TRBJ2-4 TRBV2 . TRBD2 CASSEFRSQRGIQYF TGTGCCAGCAGTGAGTTTAGGTCCCAGCGGGGCATTCAGTACTTC
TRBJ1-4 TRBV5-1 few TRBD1 CASSLRQGQVGLFF TGCGCCAGCAGCTTACGCCAGGGACAGGTTGGACTGTTTTTT
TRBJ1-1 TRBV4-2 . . CASSQDSQGRTEAFF TGTGCCAGCAGCCAAGATAGCCAGGGGAGGACTGAAGCTTTCTTT
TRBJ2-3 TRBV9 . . CASSEGGPGTQYF TGTGCCAGCAGCGAAGGGGGGCCCGGAACGCAGTATTTT
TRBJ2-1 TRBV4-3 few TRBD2 CASSQYPGGPSINNEQFF TGCGCCAGCAGCCAGTACCCGGGAGGGCCAAGTATAAACAATGAGCAGTTCTTC
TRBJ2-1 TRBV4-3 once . CASSQDRGSGGYNEQFF TGCGCCAGCAGCCAAGATCGAGGCTCTGGGGGGTACAATGAGCAGTTCTTC
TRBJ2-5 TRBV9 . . CASSVGDKETQYF TGTGCCAGCAGCGTGGGAGATAAAGAGACCCAGTACTTC
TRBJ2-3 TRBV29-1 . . CSGHIGDTQYF TGCAGCGGTCACATCGGAGATACGCAGTATTTT
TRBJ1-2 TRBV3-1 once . CASSPIGWGTNYGYTF TGTGCCAGCAGCCCCATCGGATGGGGCACTAACTATGGCTACACCTTC
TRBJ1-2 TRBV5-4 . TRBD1 CASSLDRGFRYGYTF TGTGCCAGCAGCCTGGACAGGGGGTTTCGCTATGGCTACACCTTC
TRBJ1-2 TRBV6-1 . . CASSPREGVGGYYGYTF TGTGCCAGCAGTCCCCGGGAGGGGGTAGGAGGGTACTATGGCTACACCTTC
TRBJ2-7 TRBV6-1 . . CASSRYGVDWSSYEQYF TGTGCCAGCAGTCGCTATGGGGTGGATTGGAGCTCCTACGAGCAGTACTTC
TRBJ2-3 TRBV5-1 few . CASSLERQPADTQYF TGCGCCAGCAGCTTAGAGAGACAGCCCGCAGATACGCAGTATTTT
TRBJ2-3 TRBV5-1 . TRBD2 CASSEVRGARADTQYF TGCGCCAGCAGCGAGGTGCGGGGGGCTCGGGCAGATACGCAGTATTTT
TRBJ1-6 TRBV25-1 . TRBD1 CASSERPPGGGLNSPLHF TGTGCCAGCAGTGAACGGCCCCCGGGAGGGGGCCTTAATTCACCCCTCCACTTT
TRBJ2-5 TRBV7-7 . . CASSLNAAGSGSTQYF TGTGCCAGCAGCTTAAATGCGGCCGGGTCGGGATCGACCCAGTACTTC
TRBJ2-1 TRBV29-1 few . CSVERRIDVNEQFF TGCAGCGTTGAAAGGAGGATAGATGTCAATGAGCAGTTCTTC